The 13 T cell receptor beta chains reported below all come from one sample, sequenced in a study of T-cell reconstitution after alpha-beta-depleted transplantation in children. Construction of the TCRbeta library involved unique molecular identifiers. TCRdb reanalysed the PCR reads using MiXCR and keeps one entry per CDR3 protein. The sample has more than 200,000 distinct CDR3 sequences; 20% to 30% are singletons. Source: PBMCs, mostly from graft donor cells, taken 360 days after TCRalphabeta/CD19-depleted stem cell transplant. The source is a female patient between 2 and 10 years old who had a stem cell transplant for congenital amegakaryocytic thrombocytopenia, so the T cells may come from the graft donor.

This clonotype was counted a few times. The V and J genes are TRBV28 and TRBJ2-5; the match to TRBD1 covers 7 bases. Germline values: CDR1 MDHEN, CDR2 SYDVKM. The CDR3 loop spans 22 amino acids. The ends lost 1 base at V and 5 bases at J; junction bases unmatched: 28. Written as DNA, the CDR3 is TGTGCCAGCAGTTTATTATTGGCCTCCCCCTGGATGGACAGGCGGACGGTGGAGACCCAGTACTTC. Encoded protein: CASSLLLASPWMDRRTVETQYF.

The rearrangement links TRBV20-1 to TRBJ1-5; 9 nucleotides match TRBD1. V was clipped by 6 bases and J by 7 bases; unmatched bases: 4. CDR1 is DFQATT and CDR2 is SNEGSKA in the germline V gene (reference sequence). The CDR3 is 12 residues long. In nucleotides, the CDR3 is TGCAGTGCCGGGACAGGGTTGCAGCCCCAGCATTTT. Its protein product is CSAGTGLQPQHF.

This clonotype occurred many times. This rearrangement joins TRBV4-1 to TRBJ2-2, with D possibly being TRBD2 (6 bases). Germline V CDR1 and CDR2: MGHRA, YSYEKL. V was cut by 4 bases and J by 2 bases, with 14 bases left in between. CDR3 length: 16 residues. Here the CDR3 reads CASSRYRGTNTGELFF. The CDR3 coding sequence is TGCGCCAGCAGCCGATATCGGGGGACCAACACCGGGGAGCTGTTTTTT.

In this sample, this clonotype turned up many times. This chain links TRBV4-3 with TRBJ2-7; 10 bases match TRBD1. CDR1 is LGHNA and CDR2 is YSLEER in the germline V gene. The CDR3 length is 17 residues. With V trimmed by 0 bases and J by 2 bases, 7 bases remained unmatched. In DNA, the CDR3 is TGCGCCAGCAGCCAAGAAAAATTGGGACAGGGGACCTACGAGCAGTACTTC. Residues: CASSQEKLGQGTYEQYF.

J is TRBJ1-5 and V is TRBV7-9; D remains ambiguous. CDR1 and CDR2 (germline): SEHNR, FQNEAQ (reference sequence). V lost 5 bases and J 4 bases, leaving 6 bases between the germline ends. The length of the CDR3 is 12 residues. CDR3: CASSASNQPQHF. The DNA of the CDR3 is TGTGCCAGCAGCGCCTCTAATCAGCCCCAGCATTTT.

In its sample, this clonotype was seen a few times. The chain couples TRBV27 to TRBJ1-1; D is undetermined. The CDR3 is made up of 13 amino acids. Germline assignment: CDR1 MNHEY and CDR2 SMNVEV (reference sequence). V was trimmed by 6 bases and J by 3 bases, leaving 11 bases between them. The CDR3 DNA reads as TGTGCCAGCAGGTGGAATCGCTACACTGAAGCTTTCTTT. Translated, it gives CASRWNRYTEAFF.

V is TRBV9 and J is TRBJ2-5; 7 bases are shared with TRBD1. Germline V gives CDR1 SGDLS, CDR2 YYNGEE. With 1 base clipped from V and 5 bases from J, the junction kept 5 bases outside the gene matches. The CDR3 totals 14 residues. Here the CDR3 reads CASSVMDRSETQYF. In nucleotides, the CDR3 is TGTGCCAGCAGCGTAATGGACAGGTCGGAGACCCAGTACTTC.

V is TRBV7-9 and J is TRBJ2-5; 8 bases line up with TRBD2. The CDR3 is 17 residues long. Germline CDR1 reads SEHNR; CDR2 reads FQNEAQ (reference sequence). V gave up 3 bases and J gave up 1 base; unmatched junction bases: 10. The CDR3 reads CASSLDISGTLQETQYF. DNA for the CDR3: TGTGCCAGCAGCTTGGATATTAGCGGGACACTCCAAGAGACCCAGTACTTC.

This clonotype was seen a few times. The V and J genes are TRBV7-7 and TRBJ1-1; 8 positions agree with TRBD1. The V gene end was trimmed by 5 bases and the J gene end by 4 bases; junction bases not matched to a gene: 9. Germline V gene sequence: CDR1 SSHAT, CDR2 FNYEAQ (reference sequence). The CDR3 has 15 amino acids. CDR3 in amino acids: CASSQSDRGLTEAFF. The CDR3 coding sequence is TGTGCCAGCAGCCAATCCGACAGGGGTCTCACTGAAGCTTTCTTT. The full variable domain, its missing parts supplied by reference TRBV7-7 and TRBJ1-1, is GAGVSQSPRYKVTKRGQDVTLRCDPISSHATLYWYQQALGQGPEFLTYFNYEAQPDKSGLPSDRFSAERPEGSISTLTIQRTEQRDSAMYRCASSQSDRGLTEAFFGQGTRLTVV.

This clonotype appeared many times. The CDR3 is CASSQDPGDQETQYF. CDR3 bases: TGTGCCAGCAGCCAAGATCCCGGGGACCAAGAGACCCAGTACTTC. The V call is TRBV3-1, the J call TRBJ2-5; possibly TRBD2 for D (5 bases). CDR1 and CDR2 (germline): LGHDT, YNNKEL (reference sequence). The V end was cut by 0 bases, the J end by 0 bases, with 8 bases between. There are 15 residues in the CDR3.

This clonotype was seen more than once but under ten times. The chain links TRBV20-1 to TRBJ2-5; D is unresolved. The CDR3 extends over 12 amino acids. Germline V CDR1 and CDR2: DFQATT, SNEGSKA (reference sequence). The V gene lost 6 bases and the J gene lost 5 bases, with 13 bases spanning the gap. CDR3 nucleotide sequence: TGCAGTGCCAGGAAGGGCCGGGAGACCCAGTACTTC. Translating gives CSARKGRETQYF.

The chain employs TRBV20-1 and TRBJ2-5; D not resolved. The CDR3 spans 13 residues. Germline assignment: CDR1 DFQATT and CDR2 SNEGSKA (reference sequence). Trimming left V 1 base short and J 5 bases short, with 11 bases between. The CDR3 sequence: CSARGAYKETQYF. The CDR3 DNA reads TGCAGTGCTAGAGGGGCCTACAAGGAGACCCAGTACTTC.

The gene calls are TRBV24-1 and TRBJ2-2, with D uncertain. Trimming removed 6 bases at V and 1 base at J, with 5 bases between. The CDR3 loop spans 13 amino acids. CDR1 KGHDR and CDR2 SFDVKD come from the germline V gene. In nucleotides, the CDR3 is TGTGCCACCAGTCGACAGAACACCGGGGAGCTGTTTTTT. Translated: CATSRQNTGELFF.